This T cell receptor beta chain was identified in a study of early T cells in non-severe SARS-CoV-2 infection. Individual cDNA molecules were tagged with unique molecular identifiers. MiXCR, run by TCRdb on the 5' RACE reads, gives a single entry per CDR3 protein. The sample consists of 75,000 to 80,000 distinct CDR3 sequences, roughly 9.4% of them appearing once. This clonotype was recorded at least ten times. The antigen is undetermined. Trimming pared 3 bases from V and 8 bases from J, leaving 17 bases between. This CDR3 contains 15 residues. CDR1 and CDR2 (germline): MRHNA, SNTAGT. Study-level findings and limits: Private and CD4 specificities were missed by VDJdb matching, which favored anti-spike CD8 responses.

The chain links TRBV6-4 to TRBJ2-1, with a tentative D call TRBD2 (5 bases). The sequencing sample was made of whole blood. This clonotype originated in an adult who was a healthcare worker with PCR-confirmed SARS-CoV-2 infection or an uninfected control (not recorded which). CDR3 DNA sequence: TGTGCCAGCAGTGATGGGGTGGTGGGAGCGGATGAGCAGTTCTTC. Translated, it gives CASSDGVVGADEQFF.